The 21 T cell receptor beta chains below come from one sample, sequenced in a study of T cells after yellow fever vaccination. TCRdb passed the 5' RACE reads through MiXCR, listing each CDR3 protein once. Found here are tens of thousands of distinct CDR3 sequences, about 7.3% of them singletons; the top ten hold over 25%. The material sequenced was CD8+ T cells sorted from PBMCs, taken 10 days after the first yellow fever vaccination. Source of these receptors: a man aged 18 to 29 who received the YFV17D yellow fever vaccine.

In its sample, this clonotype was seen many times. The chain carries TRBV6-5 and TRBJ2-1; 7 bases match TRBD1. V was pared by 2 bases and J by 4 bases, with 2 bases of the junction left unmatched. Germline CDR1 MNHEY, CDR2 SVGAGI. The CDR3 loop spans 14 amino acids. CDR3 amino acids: CASSYTDRYNEQFF. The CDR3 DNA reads TGTGCCAGCAGTTACACGGACAGGTACAATGAGCAGTTCTTC.

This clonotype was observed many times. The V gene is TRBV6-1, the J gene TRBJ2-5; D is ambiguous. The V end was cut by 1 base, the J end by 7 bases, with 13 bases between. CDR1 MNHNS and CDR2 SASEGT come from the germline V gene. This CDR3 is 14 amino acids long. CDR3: CASSEDIPKPTQYF. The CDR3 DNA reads TGTGCCAGCAGTGAAGACATTCCGAAGCCGACCCAGTACTTC.

The CDR3 region is CASSFLTSGGVGTGELFF. The CDR3 nucleotides are TGTGCCAGCAGTTTTCTGACTAGCGGGGGGGTTGGCACCGGGGAGCTGTTTTTT. J is TRBJ2-2 and V is TRBV27; 14 nucleotides line up with TRBD2. The length of the CDR3 is 18 residues. Trimming cost V 3 bases and J 4 bases; bases outside gene matches: 7. Germline V lookup: CDR1 MNHEY, CDR2 SMNVEV (reference sequence).

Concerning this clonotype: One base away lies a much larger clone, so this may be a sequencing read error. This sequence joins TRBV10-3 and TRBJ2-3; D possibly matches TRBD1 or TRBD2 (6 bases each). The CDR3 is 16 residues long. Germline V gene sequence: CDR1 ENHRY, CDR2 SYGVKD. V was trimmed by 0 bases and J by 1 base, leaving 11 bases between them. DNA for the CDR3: TGTGCCATCAGTGAGTCGAAGGGGGGCGGCACAGATACGCAGTATTTT. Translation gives CAISESKGGGTDTQYF.

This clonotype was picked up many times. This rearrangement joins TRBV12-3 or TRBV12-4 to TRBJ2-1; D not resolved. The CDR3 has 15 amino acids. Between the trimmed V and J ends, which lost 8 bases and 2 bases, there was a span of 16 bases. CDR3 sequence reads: CASYYTETPYNEQFF. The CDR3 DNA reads TGTGCCAGCTATTATACTGAAACCCCCTACAATGAGCAGTTCTTC.

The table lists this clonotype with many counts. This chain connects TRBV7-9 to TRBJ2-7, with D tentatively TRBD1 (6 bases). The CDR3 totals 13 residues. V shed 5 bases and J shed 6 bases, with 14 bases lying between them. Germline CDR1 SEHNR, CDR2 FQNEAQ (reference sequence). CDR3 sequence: CASSHPTGIEQYV. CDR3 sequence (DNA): TGTGCCAGCAGCCATCCCACAGGGATCGAGCAGTACGTC.

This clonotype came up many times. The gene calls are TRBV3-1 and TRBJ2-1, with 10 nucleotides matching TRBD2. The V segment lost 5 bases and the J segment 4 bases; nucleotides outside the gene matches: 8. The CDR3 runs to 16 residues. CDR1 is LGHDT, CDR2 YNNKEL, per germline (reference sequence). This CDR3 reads CASSSGSGGTYNEQFF. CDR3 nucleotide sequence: TGTGCCAGCAGCTCAGGTAGCGGGGGGACTTACAATGAGCAGTTCTTC.

CDR3 sequence: CASSLGASGGNEQFF. The CDR3 nucleotides read TGTGCCAGCAGTTTGGGGGCTAGCGGGGGCAATGAGCAGTTCTTC. The chain couples TRBV27 to TRBJ2-1; TRBD2 matches at 10 bases. Trimming removed 3 bases from V and 6 bases from J; junction bases left unmatched: 5. This CDR3 contains 15 residues. Germline-derived CDR1 and CDR2 are MNHEY and SMNVEV (reference sequence).

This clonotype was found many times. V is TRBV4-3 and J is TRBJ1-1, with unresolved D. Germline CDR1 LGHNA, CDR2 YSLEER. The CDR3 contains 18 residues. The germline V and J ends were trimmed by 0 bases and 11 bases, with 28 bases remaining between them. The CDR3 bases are TGCGCCAGCAGCCAAGAACTTTCGGACGGTCTGCCCGGACGCGGGGCTTTCTTT. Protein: CASSQELSDGLPGRGAFF.

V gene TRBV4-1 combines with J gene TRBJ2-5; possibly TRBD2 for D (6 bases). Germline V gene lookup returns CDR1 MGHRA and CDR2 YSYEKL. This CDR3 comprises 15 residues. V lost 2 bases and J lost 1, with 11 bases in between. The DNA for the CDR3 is TGCGCCAGCAGCCAATACGGGGGTCTCCAAGAGACCCAGTACTTC. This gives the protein CASSQYGGLQETQYF.

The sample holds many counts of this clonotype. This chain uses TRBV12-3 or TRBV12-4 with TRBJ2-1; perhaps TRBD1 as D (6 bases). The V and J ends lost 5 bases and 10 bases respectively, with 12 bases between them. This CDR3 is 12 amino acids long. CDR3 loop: CASSLGQSEQFF. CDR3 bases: TGTGCCAGCAGTCTTGGACAGTCGGAGCAGTTCTTC.

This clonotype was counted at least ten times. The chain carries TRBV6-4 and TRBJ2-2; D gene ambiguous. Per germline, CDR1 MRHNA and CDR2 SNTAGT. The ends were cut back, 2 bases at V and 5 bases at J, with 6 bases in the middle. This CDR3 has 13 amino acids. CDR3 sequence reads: CASSDGETGELFF. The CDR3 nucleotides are TGTGCCAGCAGTGACGGGGAAACCGGGGAGCTGTTTTTT.

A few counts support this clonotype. CDR3 DNA sequence: TGCGCCAGCAGCTTGGAGCCGGACCAAGAGACCCAGTACTTC. This translates into CASSLEPDQETQYF. The chain links TRBV5-1 to TRBJ2-5; D is undetermined. The CDR3 contains 14 residues. V gave up 0 bases and J gave up 0 bases, with 6 bases separating them. In germline, CDR1 is SGHRS, CDR2 YFSETQ. Full variable domain (missing parts from reference TRBV5-1 and TRBJ2-5): KAGVTQTPRYLIKTRGQQVTLSCSPISGHRSVSWYQQTPGQGLQFLFEYFSETQRNKGNFPGRFSGRQFSNSRSEMNVSTLELGDSALYLCASSLEPDQETQYFGPGTRLLVL.

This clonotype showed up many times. The chain's CDR3 is CSAEADGYEQYF. CDR3 coding DNA: TGCAGCGCAGAAGCGGACGGTTACGAGCAGTACTTC. The V call is TRBV29-1, the J call TRBJ2-7, with D possibly TRBD2 on 5 matching bases. V lost 7 bases and J 4 bases, leaving 14 bases between the germline ends. This CDR3 spans 12 amino acids. The V gene's germline CDR1 is SQVTM and CDR2 ANQGSEA.

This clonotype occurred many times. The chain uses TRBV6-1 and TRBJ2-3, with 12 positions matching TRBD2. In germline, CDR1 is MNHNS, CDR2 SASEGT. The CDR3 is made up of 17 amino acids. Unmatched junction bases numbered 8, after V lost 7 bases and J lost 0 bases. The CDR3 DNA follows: TGTGCCAGCACTGGGGCTAGCGGGGGGGCGAGCACAGATACGCAGTATTTT. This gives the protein CASTGASGGASTDTQYF.

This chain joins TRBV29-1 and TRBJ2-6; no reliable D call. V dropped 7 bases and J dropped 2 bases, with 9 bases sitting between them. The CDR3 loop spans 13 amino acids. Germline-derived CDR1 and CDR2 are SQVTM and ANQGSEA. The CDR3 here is CSGILTGANVLTF. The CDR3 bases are TGCAGCGGGATACTAACTGGGGCCAACGTCCTGACTTTC.

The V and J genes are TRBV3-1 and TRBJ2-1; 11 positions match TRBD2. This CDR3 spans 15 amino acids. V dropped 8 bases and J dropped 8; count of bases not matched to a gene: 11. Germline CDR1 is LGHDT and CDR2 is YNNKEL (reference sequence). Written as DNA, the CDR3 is TGTGCCAGCTGCGATACTAGCGGGGGAGGGGATGAGCAGTTCTTC. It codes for CASCDTSGGGDEQFF.

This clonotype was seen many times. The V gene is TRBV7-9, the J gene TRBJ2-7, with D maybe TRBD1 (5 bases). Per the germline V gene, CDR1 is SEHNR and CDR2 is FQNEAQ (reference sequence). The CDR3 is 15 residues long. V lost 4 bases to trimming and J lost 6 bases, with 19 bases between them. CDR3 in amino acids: CASSSTDPDPLEQYF. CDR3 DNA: TGTGCCAGCAGCTCGACAGACCCCGACCCCCTCGAGCAGTACTTC. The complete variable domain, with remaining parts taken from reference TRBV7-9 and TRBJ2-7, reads DTGVSQNPRHKITKRGQNVTFRCDPISEHNRLYWYRQTLGQGPEFLTYFQNEAQLEKSRLLSDRFSAERPKGSFSTLEIQRTEQGDSAMYLCASSSTDPDPLEQYFGPGTRLTVT.

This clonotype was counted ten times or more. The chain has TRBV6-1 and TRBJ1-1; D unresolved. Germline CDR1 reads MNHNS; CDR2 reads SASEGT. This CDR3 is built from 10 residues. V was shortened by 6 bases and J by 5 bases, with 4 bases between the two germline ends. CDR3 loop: CASRRTEAFF. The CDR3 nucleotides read TGTGCCAGCAGAAGGACTGAAGCTTTCTTT.

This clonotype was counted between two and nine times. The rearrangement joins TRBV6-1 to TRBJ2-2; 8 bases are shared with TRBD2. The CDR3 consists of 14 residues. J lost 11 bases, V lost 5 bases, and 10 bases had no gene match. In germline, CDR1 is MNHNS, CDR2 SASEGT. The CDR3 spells CASSPLSGAGELFF. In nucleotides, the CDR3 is TGTGCCAGCAGTCCTCTTAGCGGGGCTGGCGAGCTGTTTTTT.

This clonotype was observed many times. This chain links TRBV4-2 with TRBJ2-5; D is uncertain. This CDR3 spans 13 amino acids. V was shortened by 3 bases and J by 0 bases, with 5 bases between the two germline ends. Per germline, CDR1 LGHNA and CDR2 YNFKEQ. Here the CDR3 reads CASSQEYQETQYF. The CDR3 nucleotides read TGTGCCAGCAGCCAGGAGTACCAAGAGACCCAGTACTTC.